This passage covers 16 T cell receptor beta chains from one sample sequenced in a study of PD-L1 blockade in urothelial cancer. Produced via immunoSEQ multiplex PCR; TCRdb's table is partial and in-frame only. The sample lists under 3,000 clones, 37% occurring once. This material consisted of tumor tissue, taken before atezolizumab (anti-PD-L1) treatment. The receptors shown here come from a man aged 60 to 69 with urothelial cancer.

Worth noting for this clone: At one of its ends the junction is not consistent with the germline gene, which may arise from a read error. V is TRBV5-1 and J is TRBJ2-7; 10 nucleotides align to TRBD2. Germline assignment: CDR1 SGHRS and CDR2 YFSETQ. The CDR3 sequence is 15 residues long. The DNA of the CDR3 is TGCGCCAGCACCTTGGGGACTAGCGCTAAAGGAGAGCAGTACTTC. Protein product: CASTLGTSAKGEQYF.

The CDR3 DNA follows: TGTGCCTGGAGTGGGAGCTCAGCCGGGGAGCTGTTTTTT. It specifies CAWSGSSAGELFF. This sequence joins TRBV30 and TRBJ2-2; D uncertain. The V gene's germline CDR1 is GTSNPN and CDR2 SVGIG (reference sequence). CDR3 length: 13 residues. V lost 1 base, J lost 6 bases, and 9 bases lay in between.

The table lists this clone with a few counts. CDR3 amino acids: CASSLSGQTPKNTIYF. CDR3 DNA sequence: TGTGCCAGCAGTTTATCCGGCCAAACCCCGAAAAACACCATATATTTT. The V gene is TRBV28, the J gene TRBJ1-3; D remains ambiguous. The ends were cut back, 1 base at V and 6 bases at J, with 16 bases in the middle. CDR3 length: 16 amino acids. Germline lookup yields CDR1 MDHEN and CDR2 SYDVKM.

This clone showed up just a few times. The rearrangement joins TRBV28 to TRBJ1-5, with TRBD1 identical over 10 bases. The V segment lost 4 bases and the J segment 3 bases; nucleotides outside the gene matches: 6. The CDR3 is made up of 16 amino acids. From germline, CDR1 is MDHEN and CDR2 SYDVKM. The CDR3 DNA follows: TGTGCCAGCAGTTCCGCGGGACAGGGGAACAATCAGCCCCAGCATTTT. Its protein product is CASSSAGQGNNQPQHF.

This clone turned up a few times. The CDR3 sequence: CASSAGGSSNQPQHF. CDR3 in DNA: TGTGCCAGTAGTGCAGGGGGCTCGAGCAATCAGCCCCAGCATTTT. This chain connects TRBV19 to TRBJ1-5, with 8 bases lining up with TRBD1. The length of the CDR3 is 15 residues. Germline V gene sequence: CDR1 LNHDA, CDR2 SQIVND (reference sequence). With 5 bases clipped from V and 1 base from J, the junction kept 4 bases outside the gene matches.

The chain joins TRBV6-8 to TRBJ1-4; the match to TRBD1 covers 11 bases. The J segment lost 10 bases and the V segment lost 5 bases, leaving 6 bases of the junction unmatched. This CDR3 spans 14 amino acids. Germline loops: CDR1 MNHGY, CDR2 SAAAGT. CDR3 sequence: CASSGGTGGRKLFF. The CDR3 DNA is TGTGCCAGCAGTGGAGGGACAGGGGGGCGAAAACTGTTTTTT.

This clone has just a few counts. CDR3 sequence reads: CASSWSGLYGELFF. CDR3 sequence (DNA): TGTGCCAGCAGTTGGTCAGGGCTATACGGGGAGCTGTTTTTT. This chain joins TRBV27 and TRBJ2-2, with D maybe TRBD1 (5 bases). Trimming removed 4 bases from V and 7 bases from J, with 13 bases in between. There are 14 residues in the CDR3. Germline CDR1 reads MNHEY; CDR2 reads SMNVEV (reference sequence).

The rearrangement uses TRBV19 and TRBJ2-7; 9 nucleotides align to TRBD1. After removal of 7 bases from V and 5 bases from J, the junction contained 6 bases not matched to a gene. CDR3 size: 13 residues. Germline loops: CDR1 LNHDA, CDR2 SQIVND (reference sequence). The CDR3 sequence: CASTGQGPHEQYF. The DNA of the CDR3 is TGTGCCAGTACGGGACAGGGTCCCCACGAGCAGTACTTC. The variable domain in full, with the rest retrieved from reference TRBV19 and TRBJ2-7, is DGGITQSPKYLFRKEGQNVTLSCEQNLNHDAMYWYRQDPGQGLRLIYYSQIVNDFQKGDIAEGYSVSREKKESFPLTVTSAQKNPTAFYLCASTGQGPHEQYFGPGTRLTVT.

The gene calls are TRBV19 and TRBJ1-1; D uncertain. Germline V lookup: CDR1 LNHDA, CDR2 SQIVND (reference sequence). The CDR3 sequence is 12 residues long. V lost 10 bases to trimming and J lost 2 bases, with 11 bases between them. CDR3 sequence reads: CATTNRNTEAFF. For the CDR3, the DNA is TGTGCCACGACCAACAGAAACACTGAAGCTTTCTTT.

This chain uses TRBV29-1 with TRBJ2-6; the D is unclear. Deletions cut 2 bases from V and 1 base from J, with 3 bases between. The germline CDR1 and CDR2 sequences are SQVTM and ANQGSEA. The CDR3 loop spans 13 amino acids. The CDR3: CSVERSGANVLTF. CDR3 sequence (DNA): TGCAGCGTTGAAAGATCTGGGGCCAACGTCCTGACTTTC. Full variable domain (remainder filled in from reference TRBV29-1 and TRBJ2-6): SAVISQKPSRDICQRGTSLTIQCQVDSQVTMMFWYRQQPGQSLTLIATANQGSEATYESGFVIDKFPISRPNLTFSTLTVSNMSPEDSSIYLCSVERSGANVLTFGAGSRLTVL.

About this clone: A read error may account for a junction end that differs from germline. This chain uses TRBV6-7 with TRBJ1-1; TRBD1 agrees at 9 bases. TRBV6-7 is assigned to the ORF class and has an uncertain function. This CDR3 region has 15 residues. The CDR3 reads CASSHSGTGIPEAFF. CDR3 DNA sequence: TGTGCCAGCAGTCACTCCGGGACAGGGATCCCTGAAGCTTTCTTT.

Concerning this clone itself: The junction shows a germline mismatch at one end, possibly a read error. The gene calls are TRBV19 and TRBJ1-5; D gene uncertain. From germline, CDR1 is LNHDA and CDR2 SQIVND (reference sequence). The length of the CDR3 is 14 residues. The CDR3 DNA reads TGTGCCAGTAGTGAATCGATCAACAATCAACCCCAGCATTTT. Amino acids: CASSESINNQPQHF.

This sequence joins TRBV30 and TRBJ1-1, with no clear D. The CDR3 has 13 residues. Germline assignment: CDR1 GTSNPN and CDR2 SVGIG (reference sequence). The V and J ends lost 8 bases and 0 bases respectively, with 13 bases between them. This CDR3 reads CAARRGMNTEAFF. In nucleotides, the CDR3 is TGTGCCGCGCGCCGGGGAATGAACACTGAAGCTTTCTTT.

This clone occurred a few times. The rearrangement joins TRBV5-1 to TRBJ2-3; D may correspond to TRBD1 or TRBD2 (6 bases each). In germline, CDR1 is SGHRS, CDR2 YFSETQ. The CDR3 covers 15 residues. Trimming took off 4 bases at V and 6 bases at J, with 18 bases between the two ends. The CDR3 is CASSQGLQGLDTQYF. The CDR3, as DNA: TGCGCCAGCAGCCAAGGGTTACAGGGACTGGATACGCAGTATTTT.

The chain links TRBV19 to TRBJ1-2, with D tentatively TRBD1 (5 bases). The CDR3 loop spans 11 amino acids. The ends were cut back, 4 bases at V and 5 bases at J, with 5 bases in the middle. Looked up from germline, CDR1 is LNHDA and CDR2 is SQIVND (reference sequence). The CDR3 DNA reads TGTGCCAGTAGTACAGGGTATGGCTACACCTTC. This codes for CASSTGYGYTF.

In its sample, this clone ranks as medium-sized. The V gene is TRBV9, the J gene TRBJ1-3; a weak D match, TRBD1 (5 bases). With 0 bases removed from V and 2 bases from J, the gap between germline ends came to 12 bases. CDR3 length: 16 amino acids. In germline, CDR1 is SGDLS, CDR2 YYNGEE. Here the CDR3 DNA reads TGTGCCAGCAGCGTAGCTACGGGGCAGCCTGGAAACACCATATATTTT. Translation gives CASSVATGQPGNTIYF.